The 22 T cell receptor beta chains below come from one sample, sequenced in a study of a mutant IDH1 vaccine in newly diagnosed glioma. Their antigens remain unidentified. This table comes from immunoSEQ multiplex PCR, and its TCRdb copy is limited to in-frame clones, with some not included. The sample yields under 30,000 clones, 75% to 80% seen once. Noted time point: week 5, during vaccination. Doses of 300 ug of mutant IDH1 20-mer peptide were given with topical imiquimod. The sequencing used PBMCs, collected from a glioma patient whose treatment included an IDH1 peptide vaccine. The receptors were gathered from a man aged 35 to 55 with glioma.

The chain has TRBV9 and TRBJ2-5; D is undetermined. Germline V lookup: CDR1 SGDLS, CDR2 YYNGEE. The V end lost 0 bases, the J end lost 1 base, and 7 bases lay between the germline ends. This CDR3 comprises 14 residues. The CDR3 sequence is CASSVGGSQETQYF. The CDR3 DNA is TGTGCCAGCAGCGTAGGTGGCAGCCAAGAGACCCAGTACTTC.

The V gene is TRBV19, the J gene TRBJ2-3; TRBD2 is a possible D gene (5 bases). The CDR3 is made up of 17 amino acids. Germline CDR1 and CDR2: LNHDA and SQIVND (reference sequence). V lost 4 bases to trimming and J lost 4 bases, with 21 bases between them. CDR3 amino acids: CASSTGKAAHGADTQYF. The CDR3 DNA sequence: TGTGCCAGTAGTACCGGTAAAGCGGCCCACGGAGCAGATACGCAGTATTTT. Looking up the rest from reference TRBV19 and TRBJ2-3 gives the full variable domain: DGGITQSPKYLFRKEGQNVTLSCEQNLNHDAMYWYRQDPGQGLRLIYYSQIVNDFQKGDIAEGYSVSREKKESFPLTVTSAQKNPTAFYLCASSTGKAAHGADTQYFGPGTRLTVL.

DNA for the CDR3: TGTGCCAGCAGCCCCGGACTAGCGGGCCCTACCGGGGAGCTGTTTTTT. Translated: CASSPGLAGPTGELFF. The chain links TRBV11-2 to TRBJ2-2; 11 bases map to TRBD2. The CDR3 runs 16 residues. Germline V gene sequence: CDR1 SGHAT, CDR2 FQNNGV. V lost 5 bases, J lost 5 bases, and 7 bases stayed unmatched.

V usage is TRBV7-2 and J usage is TRBJ1-5; D remains ambiguous. CDR1 and CDR2 (germline): SGHTA, FQGNSA. V lost 6 bases and J lost 5, with 11 bases in between. CDR3 length: 13 amino acids. The CDR3 loop reads CASSPGRYQPQHF. The DNA of the CDR3 is TGTGCCAGCAGTCCCGGCCGATATCAGCCCCAGCATTTT.

The gene calls are TRBV30 and TRBJ1-4, with D maybe TRBD1 (5 bases). The V and J ends lost 4 bases and 4 bases respectively, with 16 bases between them. Germline CDR1 reads GTSNPN; CDR2 reads SVGIG (reference sequence). The CDR3 has 15 residues. The CDR3 sequence is CAWTDTSVGNEKLFF. The CDR3 DNA follows: TGTGCCTGGACGGACACATCTGTGGGTAATGAAAAACTGTTTTTT. Drawing the rest from reference TRBV30 and TRBJ1-4, the complete variable domain is SQTIHQWPATLVQPVGSPLSLECTVEGTSNPNLYWYRQAAGRGLQLLFYSVGIGQISSEVPQNLSASRPQDRQFILSSKKLLLSDSGFYLCAWTDTSVGNEKLFFGSGTQLSVL.

This clone was detected a few times. This sequence joins TRBV19 and TRBJ1-1, with TRBD1 as a possible D gene (6 bases). The CDR3 spans 17 residues. CDR1 and CDR2 from the germline V gene are LNHDA and SQIVND (reference sequence). V lost 2 bases and J lost 0, with 16 bases in between. The CDR3 protein is CASSITQHGTMNTEAFF. The CDR3 bases are TGTGCCAGTAGTATAACACAACACGGGACAATGAACACTGAAGCTTTCTTT.

The genes are TRBV5-1 and TRBJ2-2; D gene ambiguous. V lost 0 bases to trimming and J lost 6 bases, with 6 bases between them. This CDR3 comprises 13 residues. Germline V gives CDR1 SGHRS, CDR2 YFSETQ. CDR3 in DNA: TGCGCCAGCAGCTTGGACGTGGCCGGGGAGCTGTTTTTT. Amino acid sequence: CASSLDVAGELFF.

The chain links TRBV27 to TRBJ2-7; 9 bases match TRBD2. The germline V gene encodes CDR1 MNHEY and CDR2 SMNVEV (reference sequence). The V segment lost 5 bases and the J segment 3 bases; nucleotides outside the gene matches: 2. The CDR3 contains 13 residues. The CDR3 DNA reads as TGTGCCAGCAGTAGGCGGGAGGGCTACGAGCAGTACTTC. The encoded protein is CASSRREGYEQYF.

CDR3 sequence: CASSRGLSGANVLTF. DNA for the CDR3: TGTGCCAGCAGTAGGGGCCTCTCTGGGGCCAACGTCCTGACTTTC. The rearrangement uses TRBV6-5 and TRBJ2-6; D might be TRBD1 (5 bases). Germline V lookup: CDR1 MNHEY, CDR2 SVGAGI. Trimming cost V 5 bases and J 0 bases, with 8 bases left between them. This CDR3 region has 15 residues.

V usage is TRBV5-1 and J usage is TRBJ2-1; TRBD2 matches 11 bases. CDR3 length equals 17 residues. The germline CDR1 and CDR2 sequences are SGHRS and YFSETQ. After removal of 4 bases from V and 1 base from J, the junction contained 7 bases not matched to a gene. DNA for the CDR3: TGCGCCAGCAGCCCCTCTAGCGGGAGGACTTCCTACAATGAGCAGTTCTTC. Translated, it gives CASSPSSGRTSYNEQFF.

This chain uses TRBV19 with TRBJ1-1, with unresolved D. The CDR3 covers 13 residues. Trimming pared 7 bases from V and 1 base from J, leaving 10 bases between. CDR1 is LNHDA and CDR2 is SQIVND in the germline V gene (reference sequence). DNA for the CDR3: TGTGCCAGTAAATGGCAGAGGAACACTGAAGCTTTCTTT. Amino acids: CASKWQRNTEAFF.

The chain has TRBV7-8 and TRBJ1-2, with 8 bases fitting TRBD1. The germline gives CDR1 SGHVS, CDR2 FQNEAQ. The length of the CDR3 is 15 residues. The ends lost 5 bases at V and 3 bases at J; junction bases unmatched: 8. The CDR3 spells CASSPETGADYGYTF. CDR3 nucleotide sequence: TGTGCCAGCAGCCCGGAGACAGGGGCCGACTATGGCTACACCTTC.

The V call is TRBV4-1, the J call TRBJ2-1, with 11 bases lining up with TRBD2. There are 13 residues in the CDR3. The trim removed 6 bases at V and 8 bases at J, leaving 3 bases unmatched. The germline CDR1 and CDR2 sequences are MGHRA and YSYEKL. The CDR3 bases are TGCGCCAGCAGTCAACTAGCGGGAGATGAGCAGTTCTTC. It yields the protein CASSQLAGDEQFF.

This clone has only one observation. V and J are TRBV2 and TRBJ1-4, with D perhaps matching TRBD1 (5 bases). Looked up from germline, CDR1 is SNHLY and CDR2 is FYNNEI. The CDR3 is made up of 16 amino acids. V was cut by 8 bases and J by 5 bases, with 21 bases left in between. CDR3 in amino acids: CASGNPSQGGNEKLFF. In nucleotides, the CDR3 is TGTGCCAGCGGAAACCCATCGCAGGGCGGCAATGAAAAACTGTTTTTT.

This chain connects TRBV19 to TRBJ1-5; D may be TRBD1 (5 bases). In germline, CDR1 is LNHDA, CDR2 SQIVND (reference sequence). CDR3 length: 13 residues. V was trimmed by 7 bases and J by 4 bases, leaving 11 bases between them. The CDR3 spells CASNQGENQPQHF. The DNA for the CDR3 is TGTGCCAGTAATCAGGGCGAGAATCAGCCCCAGCATTTT. Full variable domain (remainder filled in from reference TRBV19 and TRBJ1-5): DGGITQSPKYLFRKEGQNVTLSCEQNLNHDAMYWYRQDPGQGLRLIYYSQIVNDFQKGDIAEGYSVSREKKESFPLTVTSAQKNPTAFYLCASNQGENQPQHFGDGTRLSIL.

The gene calls are TRBV4-1 and TRBJ2-5; TRBD2 matches at 9 bases. This CDR3 spans 17 amino acids. V was clipped by 0 bases and J by 5 bases; unmatched bases: 10. From germline, CDR1 is MGHRA and CDR2 YSYEKL. The CDR3 sequence: CASSQDYLAGRIETQYF. DNA for the CDR3: TGCGCCAGCAGCCAAGATTACCTAGCGGGAAGAATCGAGACCCAGTACTTC.

The rearrangement uses TRBV5-6 and TRBJ1-4; the D is unclear. V gave up 4 bases and J gave up 0 bases, with 13 bases separating them. The CDR3 runs 16 residues. Germline CDR1 SGHDT, CDR2 YYEEEE. CDR3 residues: CASSPGRGTTNEKLFF. The CDR3 DNA is TGTGCCAGCAGCCCGGGGAGAGGAACAACTAATGAAAAACTGTTTTTT. Variable domain in full (rest from reference TRBV5-6 and TRBJ1-4): DAGVTQSPTHLIKTRGQQVTLRCSPKSGHDTVSWYQQALGQGPQFIFQYYEEEERQRGNFPDRFSGHQFPNYSSELNVNALLLGDSALYLCASSPGRGTTNEKLFFGSGTQLSVL.

The J gene is TRBJ2-6, the V gene TRBV5-1, with D possibly being TRBD1 (6 bases). CDR1 is SGHRS, CDR2 YFSETQ, per germline. The V end was cut by 0 bases, the J end by 1 base, with 17 bases between. The CDR3 contains 19 residues. CDR3 residues: CASSLARQELLSGANVLTF. As DNA, the CDR3 is TGCGCCAGCAGCTTGGCCCGACAGGAGCTCCTATCTGGGGCCAACGTCCTGACTTTC.

The rearrangement uses TRBV21-1 and TRBJ2-5; TRBD2, the table's D call, lacks a check against the DNA. TRBV21-1 is classified as a pseudogene. The CDR3 runs 17 residues. This chain's CDR3 is CASSKDRDYPFQETQYF. The CDR3 coding sequence is TGTGCCAGCAGCAAGGACCGGGACTACCCCTTCCAAGAGACCCAGTACTTC.

The rearrangement links TRBV6-1 to TRBJ2-3; 13 bases are a match to TRBD2. The CDR3 contains 17 residues. Germline-derived CDR1 and CDR2 are MNHNS and SASEGT. With 1 base clipped from V and 3 bases from J, the junction kept 4 bases outside the gene matches. The CDR3 DNA reads TGTGCCAGCAGTGAAGTCGGACTAGCGGGAGCAACAGATACGCAGTATTTT. The encoded protein is CASSEVGLAGATDTQYF.

The chain recombines TRBV21-1 with TRBJ2-4; the table names TRBD2, a call not compared with the DNA. TRBV21-1 is assigned pseudogene status. This CDR3 is built from 19 residues. The CDR3 sequence is CASSKARVAGGKTKNIQYF. CDR3 sequence (DNA): TGTGCCAGCAGCAAAGCGCGAGTAGCGGGAGGGAAGACCAAAAACATTCAGTACTTC.

This clone was seen more than once but under ten times. The CDR3 reads CASSLGGPHTDTQYF. The CDR3 DNA is TGTGCCAGCAGCTTGGGGGGGCCGCACACAGATACGCAGTATTTT. The chain recombines TRBV5-4 with TRBJ2-3; possible D gene TRBD1, 6 bases. The V and J ends lost 0 bases and 2 bases respectively, with 10 bases between them. The length of the CDR3 is 15 residues. CDR1 is SGHNT, CDR2 YYREEE, per germline (reference sequence).